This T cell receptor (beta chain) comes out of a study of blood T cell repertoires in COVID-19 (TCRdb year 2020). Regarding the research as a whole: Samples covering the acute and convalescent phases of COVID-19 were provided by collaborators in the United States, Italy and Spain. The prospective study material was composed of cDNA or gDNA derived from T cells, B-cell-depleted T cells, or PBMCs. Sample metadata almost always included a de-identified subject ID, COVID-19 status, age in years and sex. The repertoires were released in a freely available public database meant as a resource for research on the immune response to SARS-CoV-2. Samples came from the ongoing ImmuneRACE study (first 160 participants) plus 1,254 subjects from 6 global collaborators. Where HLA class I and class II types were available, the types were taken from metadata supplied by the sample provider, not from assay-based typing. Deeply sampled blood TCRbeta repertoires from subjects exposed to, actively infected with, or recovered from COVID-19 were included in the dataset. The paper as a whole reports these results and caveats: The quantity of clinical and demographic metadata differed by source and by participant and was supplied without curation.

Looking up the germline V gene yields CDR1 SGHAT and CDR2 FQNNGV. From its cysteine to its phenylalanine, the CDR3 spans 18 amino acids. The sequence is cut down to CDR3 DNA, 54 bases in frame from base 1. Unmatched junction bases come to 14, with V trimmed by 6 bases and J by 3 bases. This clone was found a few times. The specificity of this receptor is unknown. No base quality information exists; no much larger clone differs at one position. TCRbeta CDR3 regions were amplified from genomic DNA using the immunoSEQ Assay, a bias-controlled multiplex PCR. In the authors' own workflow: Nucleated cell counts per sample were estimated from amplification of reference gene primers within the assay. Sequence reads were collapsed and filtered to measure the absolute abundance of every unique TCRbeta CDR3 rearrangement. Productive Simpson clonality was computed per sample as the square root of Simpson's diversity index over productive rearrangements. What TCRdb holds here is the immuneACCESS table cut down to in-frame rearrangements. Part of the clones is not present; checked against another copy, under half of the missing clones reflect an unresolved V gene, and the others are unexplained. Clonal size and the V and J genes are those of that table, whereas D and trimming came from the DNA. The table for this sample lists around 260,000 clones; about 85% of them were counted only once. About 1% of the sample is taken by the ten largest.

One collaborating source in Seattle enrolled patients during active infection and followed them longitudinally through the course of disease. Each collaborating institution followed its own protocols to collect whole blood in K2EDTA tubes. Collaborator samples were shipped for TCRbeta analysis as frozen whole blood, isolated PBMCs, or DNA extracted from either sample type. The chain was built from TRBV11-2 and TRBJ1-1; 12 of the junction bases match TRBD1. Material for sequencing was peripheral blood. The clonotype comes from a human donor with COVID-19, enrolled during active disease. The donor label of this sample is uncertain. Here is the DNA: TGTGCCAGCAGTTTTCTGCCGGGACAGGGGGCGAGGTACACTGAAGCTTTCTTT. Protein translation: CASSFLPGQGARYTEAFF.